Below are 27 T cell receptor beta chains sequenced from a single sample in a study of T cell changes during pregnancy in multiple sclerosis. The repertoire was sequenced with immunoSEQ multiplex PCR; TCRdb's copy has only in-frame clones and lacks some. The sample includes about 36,000 clones, around nine tenths seen only once; the top ten take 0.6% to 1%. This sample comprised CD4+ T cells from peripheral blood mononuclear cells, obtained after pregnancy. The receptors were sampled from a female donor in good health, enrolled as a control in a pregnancy study.

By frequency in the sample, this clone is medium-sized. The rearrangement joins TRBV30 to TRBJ1-1; weak D call: TRBD1 (6 bases). V lost 2 bases and J lost 5, with 12 bases in between. Germline V gives CDR1 GTSNPN, CDR2 SVGIG (reference sequence). The CDR3 is 13 amino acids. The CDR3 region has the DNA TGTGCCTGGAGTCGGACTGGACAGACTGAAGCTTTCTTT. This translates into CAWSRTGQTEAFF.

The chain couples TRBV6-5 to TRBJ1-1; D uncertain. The ends were cut back, 2 bases at V and 5 bases at J, with 12 bases in the middle. Germline V lookup: CDR1 MNHEY, CDR2 SVGAGI. This CDR3 comprises 14 residues. The CDR3 loop reads CASSYGRGRTEAFF. The CDR3 DNA follows: TGTGCCAGCAGTTACGGTCGGGGAAGGACTGAAGCTTTCTTT.

The chain combines TRBV5-3 with TRBJ1-6; possible D gene TRBD1, 6 bases. TRBV5-3 is an ORF, with its function uncertain. This CDR3 has 17 residues. V was shortened by 0 bases and J by 2 bases, with 12 bases between the two germline ends. The DNA for the CDR3 is TGTGCCAGAAGCTTGGGACAGGAAAAAGCCTATAATTCACCCCTCCACTTT. Its translation is CARSLGQEKAYNSPLHF.

The V call is TRBV7-2, the J call TRBJ2-1, with D unresolved. This CDR3 region has 14 residues. Trimming left V 3 bases short and J 0 bases short, with 6 bases between. Germline-derived CDR1 and CDR2 are SGHTA and FQGNSA. In DNA form, the CDR3 reads TGTGCCAGCAGCTTTGCGAGCTCCTACAATGAGCAGTTCTTC. It specifies CASSFASSYNEQFF.

The rearrangement joins TRBV1 to TRBJ2-1; the table names TRBD2, a call not compared with the DNA. TRBV1 is recorded as a pseudogene. The CDR3 runs 13 residues. This CDR3 is CTSSQWRGNEQFF. The CDR3 DNA reads as TGCACCAGCAGCCAATGGAGGGGCAATGAGCAGTTCTTC.

The chain is built from TRBV5-5 and TRBJ1-5; D remains unclear. The germline CDR1 and CDR2 sequences are SGHKS and YYEKEE (reference sequence). V was cut by 0 bases and J by 3 bases, with 10 bases left in between. The CDR3 is made up of 15 amino acids. The CDR3 bases are TGTGCCAGCAGCTTGGCCGGTACAGTCAATCAGCCCCAGCATTTT. Its translation is CASSLAGTVNQPQHF.

The chain recombines TRBV5-1 with TRBJ2-3; D is possibly TRBD2 (6 bases). The CDR3 totals 14 residues. V shed 2 bases and J shed 6 bases, with 13 bases lying between them. Per the germline V gene, CDR1 is SGHRS and CDR2 is YFSETQ. Here the CDR3 DNA reads TGCGCCAGCAGCTTCGGGTTAGCGGAGGATACGCAGTATTTT. Its protein product is CASSFGLAEDTQYF.

The chain links TRBV29-1 to TRBJ2-1; 12 nucleotides align to TRBD2. The J segment lost 7 bases and the V segment lost 6 bases, leaving 7 bases of the junction unmatched. The CDR3 totals 14 residues. The V gene's germline CDR1 is SQVTM and CDR2 ANQGSEA. The CDR3 is CSVTRLAGVNEQFF. CDR3 coding DNA: TGCAGCGTAACGCGACTAGCGGGAGTTAATGAGCAGTTCTTC.

A single count supports this clone. The chain links TRBV27 to TRBJ1-1; D might be TRBD1 (5 bases). Trimming stripped 5 bases from V and 8 bases from J, with 15 bases between. This CDR3 is 13 amino acids long. Germline CDR1 is MNHEY and CDR2 is SMNVEV (reference sequence). DNA of the CDR3: TGTGCCAGCAGTCCACGACCTGGGGGGGAAGCTTTCTTT. Translation: CASSPRPGGEAFF.

The rearrangement joins TRBV2 to TRBJ1-2; 8 bases are a match to TRBD1. Germline values: CDR1 SNHLY, CDR2 FYNNEI. V lost 2 bases, J lost 2 bases, and 7 bases stayed unmatched. This CDR3 has 16 residues. CDR3 residues: CASSESARTGNYGYTF. CDR3 nucleotide sequence: TGTGCCAGCAGTGAATCTGCTCGGACAGGGAACTATGGCTACACCTTC.

The CDR3 DNA follows: TGCGCCAGCAGCTTGGGGGACAGACTCTTCTACGAGCAGTACTTC. Amino acids: CASSLGDRLFYEQYF. This sequence joins TRBV5-1 and TRBJ2-7; 7 nucleotides agree with TRBD1. Unmatched junction bases numbered 6, after V lost 0 bases and J lost 3 bases. CDR1 SGHRS and CDR2 YFSETQ come from the germline V gene. The CDR3 is made up of 15 amino acids. The variable domain in full, with the rest retrieved from reference TRBV5-1 and TRBJ2-7, is KAGVTQTPRYLIKTRGQQVTLSCSPISGHRSVSWYQQTPGQGLQFLFEYFSETQRNKGNFPGRFSGRQFSNSRSEMNVSTLELGDSALYLCASSLGDRLFYEQYFGPGTRLTVT.

The DNA for the CDR3 is TGCAGCGTTGGCGGATTATACAATGAGCAGTTCTTC. Protein sequence: CSVGGLYNEQFF. The rearrangement uses TRBV29-1 and TRBJ2-1; D gene ambiguous. CDR1 SQVTM and CDR2 ANQGSEA come from the germline V gene. CDR3 length equals 12 residues. Trimming left V 4 bases short and J 4 bases short, with 8 bases between.

J is TRBJ2-7 and V is TRBV7-9; tentatively, D is TRBD2 (5 bases). The V end lost 5 bases, the J end lost 5 bases, and 10 bases lay between the germline ends. The CDR3 is 12 amino acids. Per the germline V gene, CDR1 is SEHNR and CDR2 is FQNEAQ (reference sequence). The CDR3 DNA reads as TGTGCCAGCAGCCGAGGGTCCAACGAGCAGTACTTC. Its protein product is CASSRGSNEQYF.

The rearrangement uses TRBV7-2 and TRBJ1-1, with D perhaps matching TRBD1 (5 bases). From germline, CDR1 is SGHTA and CDR2 FQGNSA. V was cut by 5 bases and J by 1 base, with 17 bases left in between. The CDR3 contains 16 residues. The CDR3 coding sequence is TGTGCCAGCAGCCACCGAGCAGGGAGGGGGAACACTGAAGCTTTCTTT. Translating it yields CASSHRAGRGNTEAFF.

The gene calls are TRBV5-1 and TRBJ2-4; no clear D gene. The CDR3 extends over 14 amino acids. V was trimmed by 5 bases and J by 1 base, leaving 10 bases between them. Germline-derived CDR1 and CDR2 are SGHRS and YFSETQ. CDR3 bases: TGCGCCAGCAGTTCCGGAGACGCCAAAAACATTCAGTACTTC. It translates to CASSSGDAKNIQYF.

V gene TRBV18 combines with J gene TRBJ2-7, with 9 bases identical to TRBD1. In germline, CDR1 is KGHSH, CDR2 LQKENI. V gave up 6 bases and J gave up 2 bases; unmatched junction bases: 5. There are 14 residues in the CDR3. CDR3 in amino acids: CASSSRTGAYEQYF. CDR3 DNA sequence: TGTGCCAGCTCCTCAAGGACAGGGGCCTACGAGCAGTACTTC.

The gene calls are TRBV18 and TRBJ1-2; D remains ambiguous. Germline values: CDR1 KGHSH, CDR2 LQKENI. This CDR3 is built from 14 residues. V was pared by 1 base and J by 4 bases, with 10 bases between. The CDR3 bases are TGTGCCAGCTCACCACGGCGGGTGATCTATGGCTACACCTTC. It codes for CASSPRRVIYGYTF.

This clone was picked up one time. J is TRBJ1-5 and V is TRBV5-5, with D perhaps matching TRBD1 (5 bases). CDR3 length: 15 amino acids. V dropped 0 bases and J dropped 7 bases, with 14 bases sitting between them. Germline V gene sequence: CDR1 SGHKS, CDR2 YYEKEE (reference sequence). CDR3 sequence reads: CASSLEPSRGQPQHF. The CDR3 DNA follows: TGTGCCAGCAGCTTGGAACCTTCTAGGGGACAGCCCCAGCATTTT. The whole variable domain, filled in from reference TRBV5-5 and TRBJ1-5, reads DAGVTQSPTHLIKTRGQQVTLRCSPISGHKSVSWYQQVLGQGPQFIFQYYEKEERGRGNFPDRFSARQFPNYSSELNVNALLLGDSALYLCASSLEPSRGQPQHFGDGTRLSIL.

The rearrangement uses TRBV5-1 and TRBJ1-1, with TRBD1 matching 8 bases. Losses at the gene ends were 4 bases for V and 2 bases for J; bases not matched to a gene: 13. The germline V gene has CDR1 SGHRS and CDR2 YFSETQ. CDR3 length: 17 amino acids. CDR3 in DNA: TGCGCCAGCAGCGGGACCTACAGGGGGAACCTCAACACTGAAGCTTTCTTT. This sequence encodes CASSGTYRGNLNTEAFF.

The V call is TRBV2, the J call TRBJ2-7; no reliable D call. The CDR3 contains 13 residues. Trimming pared 7 bases from V and 4 bases from J, leaving 14 bases between. CDR1 and CDR2 (germline): SNHLY, FYNNEI. DNA for the CDR3: TGTGCCAGCAACTCTCTAAGCGTATACGAGCAGTACTTC. The encoded protein is CASNSLSVYEQYF.

This clone has only a few counts. J is TRBJ1-2 and V is TRBV6-5; 8 positions match TRBD1. CDR3 length: 14 residues. V lost 6 bases and J lost 7; bases outside the gene matches: 10. Germline V CDR1 and CDR2: MNHEY, SVGAGI. CDR3 protein: CASRPTGVYVGYTF. The CDR3 nucleotides read TGTGCCAGCAGACCGACAGGGGTTTATGTTGGCTACACCTTC.

V and J are TRBV5-6 and TRBJ2-1; 9 bases line up with TRBD1. The CDR3 extends over 15 amino acids. V was pared by 3 bases and J by 4 bases, with 5 bases of the junction left unmatched. Germline CDR1 SGHDT, CDR2 YYEEEE. The DNA of the CDR3 is TGTGCCAGCAGCTCGGGACAGGGCCTATACAATGAGCAGTTCTTC. Amino acid sequence: CASSSGQGLYNEQFF.

The V and J genes are TRBV5-5 and TRBJ2-3; 10 nucleotides line up with TRBD1. V was pared by 4 bases and J by 5 bases, with 22 bases of the junction left unmatched. There are 20 residues in the CDR3. The germline V gene encodes CDR1 SGHKS and CDR2 YYEKEE (reference sequence). In nucleotides, the CDR3 is TGTGCCAGCAGCCGACTGCCAAGACAGGGGGCCCCAGGAGTTAAAGATACGCAGTATTTT. Translated: CASSRLPRQGAPGVKDTQYF.

J is TRBJ2-3 and V is TRBV7-3, with D maybe TRBD2 (5 bases). Germline-derived CDR1 and CDR2 are SGHTA and FQGTGA. V was shortened by 5 bases and J by 2 bases, with 11 bases between the two germline ends. This CDR3 spans 14 amino acids. DNA of the CDR3: TGTGCCAGCAGCGACTTGAGGGACACAGATACGCAGTATTTT. Translated: CASSDLRDTDTQYF.

V gene TRBV28 combines with J gene TRBJ1-1; D may be TRBD1 (6 bases). Germline V gene data show CDR1 as MDHEN and CDR2 as SYDVKM. The V end was cut by 10 bases, the J end by 1 base, with 13 bases between. The CDR3 covers 13 residues. The CDR3: CATLPGQNTEAFF. CDR3 in DNA: TGTGCCACTTTACCGGGACAGAACACTGAAGCTTTCTTT.

This chain links TRBV7-9 with TRBJ1-5, with a weak D call TRBD1 (5 bases). Germline-derived CDR1 and CDR2 are SEHNR and FQNEAQ (reference sequence). This CDR3 has 14 amino acids. V lost 3 bases and J 5 bases, leaving 11 bases between the germline ends. The CDR3 loop reads CASSFGGLDQPQHF. Written as DNA, the CDR3 is TGTGCCAGCAGCTTCGGGGGGTTGGATCAGCCCCAGCATTTT. Full variable domain (rest looked up from reference TRBV7-9 and TRBJ1-5): DTGVSQNPRHKITKRGQNVTFRCDPISEHNRLYWYRQTLGQGPEFLTYFQNEAQLEKSRLLSDRFSAERPKGSFSTLEIQRTEQGDSAMYLCASSFGGLDQPQHFGDGTRLSIL.

This sequence joins TRBV19 and TRBJ2-3; 9 bases are a match to TRBD2. The germline V gene has CDR1 LNHDA and CDR2 SQIVND (reference sequence). Trimming cost V 3 bases and J 3 bases; bases outside gene matches: 7. The CDR3 sequence is 16 residues long. The CDR3 sequence: CASSMSSGSPTDTQYF. CDR3 sequence (DNA): TGTGCCAGTAGTATGAGTAGCGGGAGTCCGACAGATACGCAGTATTTT.